This T cell receptor (beta chain) was sequenced for a study of cytomegalovirus exposure and HLA in healthy donors. At the level of the study: Of all 400 or so donors who were genotyped, around 82% belonged to the Caucasian-associated ancestry cluster. Overall study findings and caveats: Information on immune exposure was restricted to one variable (CMV serostatus).

Healthy bone marrow donors supplied every sample. Researchers ran the PCR with 60 Vbeta and 13 Jbeta primers. Data came from immunoSEQ multiplex PCR; TCRdb stores just in-frame clones and leaves some out. The sample yields 200,000 to 250,000 clones, about 80% seen once. Points on this clone: Its specificity is unknown. Other DNA sequences in the same sample also yield this CDR3.

Trimming took off 4 bases at V and 2 bases at J, with 4 bases between the two ends. The germline V gene has CDR1 SGHTA and CDR2 FQGNSA. The CDR3 covers 12 residues. The material sequenced was PBMCs. This clonotype originated in a woman aged 55-70 years in good health and CMV-seropositive. This rearrangement joins TRBV7-2 to TRBJ2-3; D unresolved. CDR3 in DNA: TGTGCCAGCAGCTCCTCCACAGATACGCAGTATTTT. Amino acids: CASSSSTDTQYF.